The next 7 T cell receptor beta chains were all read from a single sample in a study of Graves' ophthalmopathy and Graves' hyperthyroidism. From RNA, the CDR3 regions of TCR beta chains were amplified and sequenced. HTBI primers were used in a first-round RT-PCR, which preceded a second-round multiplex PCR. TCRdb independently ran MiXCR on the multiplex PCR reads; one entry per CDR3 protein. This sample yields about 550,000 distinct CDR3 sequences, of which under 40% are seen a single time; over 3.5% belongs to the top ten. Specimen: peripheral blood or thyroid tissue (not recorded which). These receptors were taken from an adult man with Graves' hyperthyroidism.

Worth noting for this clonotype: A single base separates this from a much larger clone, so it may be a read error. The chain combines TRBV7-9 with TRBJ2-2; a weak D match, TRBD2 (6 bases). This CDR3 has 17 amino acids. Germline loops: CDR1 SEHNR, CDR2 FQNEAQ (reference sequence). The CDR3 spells CASILARERAFTGELFF. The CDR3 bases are TGTGCCAGCATCTTAGCCCGGGAGAGGGCGTTCACCGGGGAGCTGTTTTTT.

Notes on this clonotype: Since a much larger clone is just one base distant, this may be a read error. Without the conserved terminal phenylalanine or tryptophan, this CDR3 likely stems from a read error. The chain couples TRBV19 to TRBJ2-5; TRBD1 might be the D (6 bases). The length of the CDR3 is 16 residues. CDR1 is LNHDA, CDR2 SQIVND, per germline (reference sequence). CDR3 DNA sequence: TGTGCCAGCAGTAACCTAAACAGGGTAGGCCAAGAGACCCAGTACTCC. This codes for CASSNLNRVGQETQYS.

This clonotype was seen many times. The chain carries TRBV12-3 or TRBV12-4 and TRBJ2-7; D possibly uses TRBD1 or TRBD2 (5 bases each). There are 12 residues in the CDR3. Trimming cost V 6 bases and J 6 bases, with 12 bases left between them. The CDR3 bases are TGTGCCAGCAGCCGGGGCCCCAGCGAGCAGTACTTC. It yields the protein CASSRGPSEQYF.

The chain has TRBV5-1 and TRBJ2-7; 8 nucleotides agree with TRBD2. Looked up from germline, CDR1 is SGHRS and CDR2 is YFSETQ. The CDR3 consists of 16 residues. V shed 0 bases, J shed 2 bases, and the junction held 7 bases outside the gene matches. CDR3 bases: TGCGCCAGCAGCTTGGGGCCCTTAGCGGGGACCTACGAGCAGTACTTC. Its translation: CASSLGPLAGTYEQYF.

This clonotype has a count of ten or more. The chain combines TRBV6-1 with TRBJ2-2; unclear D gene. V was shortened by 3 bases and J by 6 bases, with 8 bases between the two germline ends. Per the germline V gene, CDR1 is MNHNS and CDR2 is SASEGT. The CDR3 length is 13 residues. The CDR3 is CASSESVAGELFF. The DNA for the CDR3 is TGTGCCAGCAGTGAGTCGGTAGCCGGGGAGCTGTTTTTT.

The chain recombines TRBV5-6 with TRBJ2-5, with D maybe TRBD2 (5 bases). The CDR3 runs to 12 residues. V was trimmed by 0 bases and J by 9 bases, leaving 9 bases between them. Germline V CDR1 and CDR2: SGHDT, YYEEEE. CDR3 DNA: TGTGCCAGCAGCTTGGTGGGAGTGGCCCAGTACTTC. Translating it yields CASSLVGVAQYF.

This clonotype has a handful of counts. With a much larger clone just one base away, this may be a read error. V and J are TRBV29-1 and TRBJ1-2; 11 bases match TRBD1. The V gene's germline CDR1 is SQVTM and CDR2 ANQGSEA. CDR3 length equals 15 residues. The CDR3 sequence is CNVYGQGAVDYGYTF. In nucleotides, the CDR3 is TGCAACGTTTATGGACAGGGGGCTGTCGACTATGGCTACACCTTC.